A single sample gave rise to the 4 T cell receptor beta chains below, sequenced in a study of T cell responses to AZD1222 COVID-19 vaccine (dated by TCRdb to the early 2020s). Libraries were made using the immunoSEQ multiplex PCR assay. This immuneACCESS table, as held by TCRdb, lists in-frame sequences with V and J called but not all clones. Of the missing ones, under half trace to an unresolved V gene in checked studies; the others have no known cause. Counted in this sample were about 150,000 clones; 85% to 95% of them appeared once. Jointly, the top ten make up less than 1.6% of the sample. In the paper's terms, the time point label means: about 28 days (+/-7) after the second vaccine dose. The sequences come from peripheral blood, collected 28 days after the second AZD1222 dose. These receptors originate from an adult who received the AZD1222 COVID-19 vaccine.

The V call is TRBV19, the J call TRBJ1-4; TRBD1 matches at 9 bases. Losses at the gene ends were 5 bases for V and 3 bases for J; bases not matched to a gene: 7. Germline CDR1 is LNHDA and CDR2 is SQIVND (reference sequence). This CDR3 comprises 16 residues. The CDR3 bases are TGTGCCAGTAGTGTCACAGGGGGCCCTGCTAATGAAAAACTGTTTTTT. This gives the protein CASSVTGGPANEKLFF.

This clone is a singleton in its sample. CDR3 bases: TGTGCCAGCAGCCCGGGACTAGCGGGGGCCTACGAGCAGTACTTC. Encoded protein: CASSPGLAGAYEQYF. The rearrangement joins TRBV9 to TRBJ2-7; 14 bases match TRBD2. The V gene end was trimmed by 4 bases and the J gene end by 2 bases; junction bases not matched to a gene: 2. Germline-derived CDR1 and CDR2 are SGDLS and YYNGEE. The CDR3 contains 15 residues. The whole variable domain, filled in from reference TRBV9 and TRBJ2-7, reads DSGVTQTPKHLITATGQRVTLRCSPRSGDLSVYWYQQSLDQGLQFLIQYYNGEERAKGNILERFSAQQFPDLHSELNLSSLELGDSALYFCASSPGLAGAYEQYFGPGTRLTVT.

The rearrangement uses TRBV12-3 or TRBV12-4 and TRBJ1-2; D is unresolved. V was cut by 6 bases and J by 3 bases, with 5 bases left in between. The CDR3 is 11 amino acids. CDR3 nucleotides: TGTGCCAGCAGCCCTGACTATGGCTACACCTTC. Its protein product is CASSPDYGYTF.

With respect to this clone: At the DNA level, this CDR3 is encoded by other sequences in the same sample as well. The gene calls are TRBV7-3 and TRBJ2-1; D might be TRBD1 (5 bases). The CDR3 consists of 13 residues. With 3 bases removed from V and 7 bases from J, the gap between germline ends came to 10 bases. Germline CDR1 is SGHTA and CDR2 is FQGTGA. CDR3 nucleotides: TGTGCCAGCAGCTTTGGGCAGGGTAATGAGCAGTTCTTC. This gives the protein CASSFGQGNEQFF. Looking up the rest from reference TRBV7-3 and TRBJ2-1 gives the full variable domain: GAGVSQTPSNKVTEKGKYVELRCDPISGHTALYWYRQSLGQGPEFLIYFQGTGAADDSGLPNDRFFAVRPEGSVSTLKIQRTERGDSAVYLCASSFGQGNEQFFGPGTRLTVL.